These T cell receptor beta chains were read from a single sample in a study of blood T cells in healthy people across ages. MiXCR, run by TCRdb on the 5' RACE reads, gives a single entry per CDR3 protein. The repertoire includes about a million distinct CDR3 sequences, approximately 49% of them detected once, and about an eighth sits in the top ten. The sample was blood. All receptors derive from a young man in good health. The conserved cysteine and the conserved F or W are not part of the CDR3 here.

>TRBV29-1|.|10
SVETVQQTQY
>TRBV6-1|TRBJ1-2|11
ASSERGPYGYT
>TRBV20-1|TRBJ2-3|6
SVGAQY
>TRBV29-1|TRBJ1-2|13
SVRGTGFLSGGYT
>TRBV9|TRBJ2-1|13
ASSVDRAGIFGQF
>TRBV7-9|TRBJ1-2|11
ASSLGESDGYT
>TRBV4-3|TRBJ1-5|13
ASSPSFPGNQPQH
>TRBV25-1|TRBJ2-5|14
ASSEYLPVRGETQY
>TRBV7-2|TRBJ1-1|12
ASSLHVVNTEAF
>TRBV6-2/TRBV6-3|TRBJ2-1|13
ARGAGRGPYNEQF
>TRBV4-3|TRBJ1-5|17
ASSQDVGVGQGSNQPQH
>TRBV27|TRBJ2-3|14
ASRPLMRSRTDTQY
>TRBV4-1|TRBJ1-2|12
ASSQEQANYGYT
>TRBV10-3|TRBJ1-1|14
AISESINAMNTEAF
>TRBV20-1|TRBJ2-4|10
SARGSGFEQY
>TRBV6-1|TRBJ1-2|13
ASSEAHGAGRGYT
>TRBV7-6|TRBJ2-7|14
ASSLGTGTVSYEQY